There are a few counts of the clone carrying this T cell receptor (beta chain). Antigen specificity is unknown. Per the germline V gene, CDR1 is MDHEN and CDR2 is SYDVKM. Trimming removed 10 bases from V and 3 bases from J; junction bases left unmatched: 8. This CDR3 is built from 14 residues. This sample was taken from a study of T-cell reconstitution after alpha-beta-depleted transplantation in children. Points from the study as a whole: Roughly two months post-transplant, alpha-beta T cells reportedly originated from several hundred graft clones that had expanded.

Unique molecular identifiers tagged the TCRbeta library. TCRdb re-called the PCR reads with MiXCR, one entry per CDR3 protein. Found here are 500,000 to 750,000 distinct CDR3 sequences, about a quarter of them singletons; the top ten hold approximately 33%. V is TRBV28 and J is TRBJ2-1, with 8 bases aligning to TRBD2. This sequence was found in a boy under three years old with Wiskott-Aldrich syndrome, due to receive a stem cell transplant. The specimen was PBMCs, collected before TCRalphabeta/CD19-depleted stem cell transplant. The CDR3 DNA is TGTGCCACTCTAGCGGGTCAGTTCTACAATGAGCAGTTCTTC. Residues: CATLAGQFYNEQFF.